This TCR beta chain originates from a study of CD8 T cells in Susac syndrome (dated by TCRdb to about 2019). Concerning the study at large: The study used repertoire sequencing to test whether antigen drove CD8+ T cell activation and differentiation in Susac syndrome. The study compared CD8+ T cell repertoire clonality among 12 healthy donors, roughly 14 Susac syndrome patients and 15 multiple sclerosis patients.

RNA was extracted using the RNeasy kit, and roughly 0.5 to 1 microgram was reverse transcribed with random hexamers. The immunoSEQ multiplex PCR assay, covering 54 Vbeta and 13 Jbeta segments, was used to amplify TCR beta CDR3 regions. PCR amplification bias was corrected by using a synthetic template baseline for primer optimization and computational correction. From the authors' description of their analysis: Only productive sequences were kept, with reads annotated to V, D and J genes according to IMGT and analyzed in immunoSEQ Analyzer. Clonality was calculated as one minus the Shannon entropy normalized by log2 of the number of productive unique sequences. For each patient and control, public and private clones were evaluated among the 100 most prevalent clones. Susac-specific clones were defined as absent from healthy and MS cohorts, 1052 published viral clones and other ImmuneACCESS disease sequences. TCRdb trimmed public reads at Q25 via fastp, called clones via MiXCR and kept in-frame beta chains. All rows with the same CDR3 protein become a single entry with the most common DNA and genes. What appears here as the V and J calls and clone size reflects TCRdb's work, not the paper's. This sample is represented by 250,000 to 300,000 distinct CDR3 sequences; 70% to 90% of them were singletons. Approximately 0.18% of the sample is taken by the ten largest.

General findings and caveats noted by the study authors: The number of individuals in the TCR sequencing and HLA analysis was acknowledged as relatively small.

Turning to this clonotype: The target of this receptor is not known. Base-call qualities are not available, and no considerably larger clone is one nucleotide away.

Peripheral blood CD8+ and CD4+ T cells from healthy donors, Susac syndrome patients and multiple sclerosis patients were profiled using high-throughput TCR beta sequencing. Multiple sclerosis controls were treatment-naive patients with stable or active relapsing-remitting disease fulfilling revised McDonald criteria. CD8+ TEMRA cells were enriched by FACS, while bulk CD8+ and CD4+ T cells were purified by magnetic negative isolation. Blood was drawn into EDTA tubes, processed within 24 hours, and PBMCs were isolated by density gradient centrifugation. PBMCs intended for TCR sequencing were cryopreserved in liquid nitrogen and were subsequently thawed in a 37 degrees C water bath. The sorted or isolated CD4+, CD8+ and CD8+ TEMRA cells reached a purity of at least 90%. The CDR3 has 13 amino acids, counting the end cysteine and phenylalanine. The read is trimmed to its CDR3 DNA, 39 bases read in frame from base 1. The germline V gene supplies CDR1 MDHEN and CDR2 SYDVKM. The germline ends are 10 bases apart after V is trimmed by 6 bases and J by 2 bases.

This TCR was recovered from a human donor with multiple sclerosis. The material sequenced was CD8+ T cells from PBMCs. The chain was built from TRBV28 and TRBJ1-2; the D gene identity is not certain. The DNA sequence follows: TGTGCCAGCAGGTACAGCTTCAACTATGGCTACACCTTC. Protein translation: CASRYSFNYGYTF.